This T cell receptor (beta chain) is from a study of Graves' ophthalmopathy and Graves' hyperthyroidism. At the level of the study: Peripheral blood was gathered at the point of initial diagnosis, before any treatment started.

This clonotype was recorded at least ten times. The term stable hyperthyroidism indicated an absence of ophthalmopathy within 18 months of follow-up. Using RNA transcripts, the TCR beta CDR3 regions were amplified. The library came from an HTBI-primed first-round RT-PCR and a second-round multiplex PCR. TCRdb re-called the multiplex PCR reads through MiXCR, storing one row per CDR3 protein. The sample contains roughly 400,000 distinct CDR3 sequences, 15% to 20% of which appear only once. This clonotype was sampled from an adult woman with stable Graves' hyperthyroidism. Sample: peripheral blood.

The CDR3, as DNA: TGCAGTGCTAGAGATCTATCCGGTTCAAGGTGGTCCTATGGCTACACCTTC. Amino acids: CSARDLSGSRWSYGYTF. The chain joins TRBV20-1 to TRBJ1-2; D gene uncertain. This CDR3 is built from 17 residues. Deletions cut 0 bases from V and 4 bases from J, with 21 bases between. Germline loops: CDR1 DFQATT, CDR2 SNEGSKA (reference sequence).